This T cell receptor beta chain stems from a study of cytomegalovirus exposure and HLA in healthy donors. It was with 60 Vbeta and 13 Jbeta primers that the PCR ran. Measured with immunoSEQ multiplex PCR; TCRdb has only the in-frame clones, and not every one. The table lists 150,000 to 200,000 clones, roughly four fifths of them singletons. General study findings and limits: It was fewer than 200 TCR beta chains that were listed as cytomegalovirus-associated. A later analysis linked about 17,000 TCR beta sequences to HLA alleles at 0.05 false discovery rate.

As regards this clone: Its specificity is not known.

The junction had 7 bases not matched to a gene; V was cut back by 11 bases and J by 8 bases. This CDR3 contains 13 residues. Germline CDR1 reads SEHNR; CDR2 reads FQNEAQ (reference sequence). This chain joins TRBV7-9 and TRBJ1-6, with 9 bases that match TRBD1. The sequenced sample consisted of PBMCs. The clonotype comes from a man aged 50 to 59 in good health and CMV-seropositive. For the CDR3, the DNA is TGTGCCGGGACAGGGTTGAGGGATTCACCCCTCCACTTT. Translated: CAGTGLRDSPLHF.